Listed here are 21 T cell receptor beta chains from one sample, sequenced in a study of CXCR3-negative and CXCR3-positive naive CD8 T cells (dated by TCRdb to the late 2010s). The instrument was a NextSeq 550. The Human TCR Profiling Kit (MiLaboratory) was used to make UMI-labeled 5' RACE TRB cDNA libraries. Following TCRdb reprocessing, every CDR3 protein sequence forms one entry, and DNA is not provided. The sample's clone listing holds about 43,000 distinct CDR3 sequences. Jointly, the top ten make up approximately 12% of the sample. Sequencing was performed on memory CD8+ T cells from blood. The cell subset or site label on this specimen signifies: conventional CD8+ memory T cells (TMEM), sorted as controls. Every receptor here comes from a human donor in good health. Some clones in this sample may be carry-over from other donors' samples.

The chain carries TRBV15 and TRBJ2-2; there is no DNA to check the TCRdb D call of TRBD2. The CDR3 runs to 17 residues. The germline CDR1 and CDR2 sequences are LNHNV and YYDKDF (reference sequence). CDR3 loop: CATSVRVVGEGSGELFF.

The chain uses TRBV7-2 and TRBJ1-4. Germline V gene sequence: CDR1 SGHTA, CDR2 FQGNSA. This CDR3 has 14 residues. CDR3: CATHPELKGEKLFF. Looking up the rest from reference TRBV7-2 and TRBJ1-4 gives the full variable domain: GAGVSQSPSNKVTEKGKDVELRCDPISGHTALYWYRQSLGQGLEFLIYFQGNSAPDKSGLPSDRFSAERTGGSVSTLTIQRTQQEDSAVYLCATHPELKGEKLFFGSGTQLSVL.

This CDR3 reads CSVEDEGTAYNEQFF. The chain is built from TRBV29-1 and TRBJ2-1; the TRBD1 assignment by TCRdb is unverifiable without DNA. This CDR3 has 15 amino acids. Germline V gene data show CDR1 as SQVTM and CDR2 as ANQGSEA.

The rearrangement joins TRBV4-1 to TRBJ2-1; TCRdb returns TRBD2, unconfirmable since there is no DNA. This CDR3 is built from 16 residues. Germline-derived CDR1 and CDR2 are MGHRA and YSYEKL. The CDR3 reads CASSHALAGSYNEQFF.

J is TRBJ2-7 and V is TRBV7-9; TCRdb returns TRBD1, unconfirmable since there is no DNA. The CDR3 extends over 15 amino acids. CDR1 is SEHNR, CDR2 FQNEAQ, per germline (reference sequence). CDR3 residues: CASSLDREVSYEQYF.

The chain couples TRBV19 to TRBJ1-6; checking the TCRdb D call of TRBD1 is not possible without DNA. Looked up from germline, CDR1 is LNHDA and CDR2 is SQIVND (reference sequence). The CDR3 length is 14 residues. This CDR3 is CASSAGQTDSPLHF.

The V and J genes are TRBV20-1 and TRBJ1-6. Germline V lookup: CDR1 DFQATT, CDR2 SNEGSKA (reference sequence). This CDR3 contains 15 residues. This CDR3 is CSARDSRGYNSPLHF.

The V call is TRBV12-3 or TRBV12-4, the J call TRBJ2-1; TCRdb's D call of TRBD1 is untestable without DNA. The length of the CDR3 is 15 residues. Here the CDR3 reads CASSLLSGGYNEQFF.

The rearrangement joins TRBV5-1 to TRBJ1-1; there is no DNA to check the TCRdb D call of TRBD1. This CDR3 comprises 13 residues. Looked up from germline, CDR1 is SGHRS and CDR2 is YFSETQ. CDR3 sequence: CASSLEGAAEAFF.

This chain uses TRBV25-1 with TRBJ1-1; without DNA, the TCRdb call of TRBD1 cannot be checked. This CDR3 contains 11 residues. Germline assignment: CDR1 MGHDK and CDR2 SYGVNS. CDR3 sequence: CASGQGNEAFF.

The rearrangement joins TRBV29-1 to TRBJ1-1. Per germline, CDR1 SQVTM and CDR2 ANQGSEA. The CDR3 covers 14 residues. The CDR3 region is CSVQIRTDLPEAFF. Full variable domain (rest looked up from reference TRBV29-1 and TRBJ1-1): SAVISQKPSRDICQRGTSLTIQCQVDSQVTMMFWYRQQPGQSLTLIATANQGSEATYESGFVIDKFPISRPNLTFSTLTVSNMSPEDSSIYLCSVQIRTDLPEAFFGQGTRLTVV.

CDR3 sequence reads: CASSPVEGTYGYTF. The chain combines TRBV9 with TRBJ1-2. CDR3 length: 14 amino acids. CDR1 and CDR2 from the germline V gene are SGDLS and YYNGEE.

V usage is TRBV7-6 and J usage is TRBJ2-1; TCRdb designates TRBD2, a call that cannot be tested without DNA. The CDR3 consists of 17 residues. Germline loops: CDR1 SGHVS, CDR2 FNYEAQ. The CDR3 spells CASSPGSGGFSYNEQFF.

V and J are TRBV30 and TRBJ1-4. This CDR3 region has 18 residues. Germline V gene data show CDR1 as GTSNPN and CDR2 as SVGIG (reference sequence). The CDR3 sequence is CAWTGVSLVGRSNEKLFF.

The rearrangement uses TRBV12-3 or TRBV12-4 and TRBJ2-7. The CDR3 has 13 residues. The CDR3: CASSFGRSYEQYF.

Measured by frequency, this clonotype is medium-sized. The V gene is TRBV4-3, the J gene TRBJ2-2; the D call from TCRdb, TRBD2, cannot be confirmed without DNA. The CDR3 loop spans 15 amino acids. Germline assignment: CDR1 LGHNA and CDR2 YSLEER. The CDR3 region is CASSQLAGGPGELFF.

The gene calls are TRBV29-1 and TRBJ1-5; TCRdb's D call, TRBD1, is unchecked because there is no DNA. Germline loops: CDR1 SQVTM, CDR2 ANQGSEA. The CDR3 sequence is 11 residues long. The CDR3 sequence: CSVETQGAAYF. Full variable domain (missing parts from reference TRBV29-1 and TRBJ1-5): SAVISQKPSRDICQRGTSLTIQCQVDSQVTMMFWYRQQPGQSLTLIATANQGSEATYESGFVIDKFPISRPNLTFSTLTVSNMSPEDSSIYLCSVETQGAAYFGDGTRLSIL.

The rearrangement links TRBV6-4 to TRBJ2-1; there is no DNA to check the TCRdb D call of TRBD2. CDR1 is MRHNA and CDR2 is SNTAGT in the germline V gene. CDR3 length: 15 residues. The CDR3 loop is CASSVATSGGNEQFF.

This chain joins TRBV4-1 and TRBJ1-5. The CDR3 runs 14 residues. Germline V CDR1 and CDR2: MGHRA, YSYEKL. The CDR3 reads CASSQAIDNQPQHF.

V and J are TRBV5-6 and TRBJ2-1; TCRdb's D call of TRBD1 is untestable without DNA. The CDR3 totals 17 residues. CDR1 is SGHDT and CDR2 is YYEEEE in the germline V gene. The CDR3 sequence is CASSLAFRGLNYNEQFF.

CDR3 protein: CASSFEKVAASSSYNSPLHF. The rearrangement joins TRBV12-3 or TRBV12-4 to TRBJ1-6. The CDR3 loop spans 20 amino acids.